This is a list of T cell receptor beta chains from one sample in a study of cytomegalovirus exposure and HLA in healthy donors. Repertoires were generated with immunoSEQ multiplex PCR, while TCRdb's copy carries only in-frame clones and drops some. This repertoire shows around 150,000 clones, 60% to 80% found once; its top ten account for 1.5% to 2%. Sample: PBMCs. All receptors derive from a woman aged 25 to 39 in good health and CMV-seronegative. Both conserved end residues are part of each CDR3. D genes are given only for firm matches. A row's size may be missing; if present it is once, few, many or a size class.

D gene: TRBD1
CDR3 length: 15
clone size: few
J gene: TRBJ1-1
V gene: TRBV6-5
CDR3 protein: CASSSYRGVNTEAFF
CDR3 DNA: TGTGCCAGCAGTTCCTACAGGGGAGTGAACACTGAAGCTTTCTTT

D gene: TRBD2
CDR3 length: 18
clone size: NA
J gene: TRBJ2-2
V gene: TRBV7-2
CDR3 protein: CASSQPGLAGGAIGELFF
CDR3 DNA: TGTGCCAGCAGCCAGCCGGGACTAGCGGGGGGCGCTATCGGGGAGCTGTTTTTT

D gene: NA
CDR3 length: 13
clone size: NA
J gene: TRBJ1-2
V gene: TRBV12-5
CDR3 protein: CASGPNGDYGYTF
CDR3 DNA: TGTGCTAGTGGTCCAAACGGAGACTATGGCTACACCTTC

D gene: TRBD1
CDR3 length: 14
clone size: few
J gene: TRBJ2-5
V gene: TRBV10-2
CDR3 protein: CASSEGQEQETQYF
CDR3 DNA: TGCGCCAGCAGTGAGGGACAGGAACAAGAGACCCAGTACTTC

D gene: NA
CDR3 length: 13
clone size: NA
J gene: TRBJ2-7
V gene: TRBV25-1
CDR3 protein: CASSGAGLYEQYF
CDR3 DNA: TGTGCCAGCAGTGGCGCAGGCCTCTACGAGCAGTACTTC

D gene: TRBD2
CDR3 length: 16
clone size: NA
J gene: TRBJ2-3
V gene: TRBV4-3
CDR3 protein: CASSQGLAGGRDTQYF
CDR3 DNA: TGCGCCAGCAGCCAGGGACTAGCGGGGGGACGAGATACGCAGTATTTT

D gene: TRBD1
CDR3 length: 14
clone size: NA
J gene: TRBJ1-1
V gene: TRBV30
CDR3 protein: CAWNPLRGDTEAFF
CDR3 DNA: TGTGCCTGGAACCCCCTCAGGGGGGACACTGAAGCTTTCTTT

D gene: NA
CDR3 length: 11
clone size: NA
J gene: TRBJ2-2
V gene: TRBV27
CDR3 protein: CASSLSGELFF
CDR3 DNA: TGTGCCAGCAGTTTGAGCGGGGAGCTGTTTTTT

D gene: NA
CDR3 length: 16
clone size: NA
J gene: TRBJ1-5
V gene: TRBV27
CDR3 protein: CASRPLSGVSNQPQHF
CDR3 DNA: TGTGCCAGCAGACCTTTGTCAGGGGTGAGCAATCAGCCCCAGCATTTT

D gene: TRBD1
CDR3 length: 16
clone size: NA
J gene: TRBJ1-3
V gene: TRBV19
CDR3 protein: CATRDSKIVSGNTIYF
CDR3 DNA: TGTGCCACCCGGGACAGTAAGATAGTGTCTGGAAACACCATATATTTT

D gene: NA
CDR3 length: 15
clone size: NA
J gene: TRBJ1-1
V gene: TRBV5-1
CDR3 protein: CASSGHGLRDTEAFF
CDR3 DNA: TGCGCCAGCAGCGGACATGGGCTAAGGGACACTGAAGCTTTCTTT

D gene: NA
CDR3 length: 13
clone size: NA
J gene: TRBJ2-5
V gene: TRBV30
CDR3 protein: CAWNLGRDSAQYF
CDR3 DNA: TGTGCCTGGAACCTGGGCCGCGACAGCGCCCAGTACTTC

D gene: NA
CDR3 length: 12
clone size: NA
J gene: TRBJ2-3
V gene: TRBV5-1
CDR3 protein: CASSLGGDTQYF
CDR3 DNA: TGCGCCAGCAGCTTGGGAGGGGATACGCAGTATTTT

D gene: NA
CDR3 length: 14
clone size: few
J gene: TRBJ2-1
V gene: TRBV6-4
CDR3 protein: CASSDSAGTSGQFF
CDR3 DNA: TGTGCCAGCAGTGACTCGGCAGGAACCAGCGGGCAGTTCTTC

D gene: NA
CDR3 length: 11
clone size: NA
J gene: TRBJ1-2
V gene: TRBV30
CDR3 protein: CALDINYGYTF
CDR3 DNA: TGTGCCTTAGACATTAACTATGGCTACACCTTC

D gene: NA
CDR3 length: 13
clone size: NA
J gene: TRBJ2-7
V gene: TRBV5-6
CDR3 protein: CASSLVSSYEQYF
CDR3 DNA: TGTGCCAGCAGCTTGGTGAGCTCCTACGAGCAGTACTTC

D gene: NA
CDR3 length: 17
clone size: many
J gene: TRBJ1-2
V gene: TRBV6-1
CDR3 protein: CASSELPRTGLYHGYTF
CDR3 DNA: TGTGCCAGCAGTGAGCTGCCCCGTACAGGGCTTTACCATGGCTACACCTTC

D gene: NA
CDR3 length: 14
clone size: NA
J gene: TRBJ1-1
V gene: TRBV5-6
CDR3 protein: CASSLDEGNTEAFF
CDR3 DNA: TGTGCCAGCAGCTTGGATGAGGGGAACACTGAAGCTTTCTTT

D gene: TRBD2
CDR3 length: 17
clone size: NA
J gene: TRBJ2-2
V gene: TRBV6-1
CDR3 protein: CASSGTSGTSNTGELFF
CDR3 DNA: TGTGCCAGCAGTGGGACTAGCGGTACTTCGAACACCGGGGAGCTGTTTTTT

D gene: NA
CDR3 length: 15
clone size: NA
J gene: TRBJ2-7
V gene: TRBV5-1
CDR3 protein: CASSLGGGLTYEQYF
CDR3 DNA: TGCGCCAGCAGCTTAGGGGGGGGCCTTACCTACGAGCAGTACTTC

D gene: TRBD1
CDR3 length: 14
clone size: many
J gene: TRBJ2-7
V gene: TRBV5-1
CDR3 protein: CASRPGQGPYEQYF
CDR3 DNA: TGCGCCAGCAGGCCGGGACAGGGGCCCTACGAGCAGTACTTC

D gene: NA
CDR3 length: 12
clone size: NA
J gene: TRBJ2-3
V gene: TRBV19
CDR3 protein: CASSFLSGTQYF
CDR3 DNA: TGTGCCAGTAGCTTCTTGAGCGGTACGCAGTATTTT

D gene: TRBD1
CDR3 length: 16
clone size: NA
J gene: TRBJ1-2
V gene: TRBV11-2
CDR3 protein: CASSSPQGAGNYGYTF
CDR3 DNA: TGTGCCAGCAGCTCCCCACAGGGGGCAGGCAACTATGGCTACACCTTC

D gene: NA
CDR3 length: 11
clone size: NA
J gene: TRBJ1-2
V gene: TRBV27
CDR3 protein: CASRSGYGYTF
CDR3 DNA: TGTGCCAGCAGATCAGGGTATGGCTACACCTTC

D gene: NA
CDR3 length: 14
clone size: NA
J gene: TRBJ1-2
V gene: TRBV9
CDR3 protein: CASSADSAWYGYTF
CDR3 DNA: TGTGCCAGCAGCGCCGACAGTGCGTGGTATGGCTACACCTTC

D gene: NA
CDR3 length: 13
clone size: NA
J gene: TRBJ2-7
V gene: TRBV29-1
CDR3 protein: CSVEPAGEYEQYF
CDR3 DNA: TGCAGCGTTGAGCCGGCAGGGGAATACGAGCAGTACTTC

D gene: TRBD1
CDR3 length: 14
clone size: NA
J gene: TRBJ1-4
V gene: TRBV29-1
CDR3 protein: CSVEWGQDRGKLFF
CDR3 DNA: TGCAGCGTTGAATGGGGACAGGATAGGGGAAAACTGTTTTTT

D gene: NA
CDR3 length: 14
clone size: once
J gene: TRBJ2-1
V gene: TRBV9
CDR3 protein: CASSVDSRDNEQFF
CDR3 DNA: TGTGCCAGCAGCGTAGACTCGCGGGACAATGAGCAGTTCTTC

D gene: NA
CDR3 length: 15
clone size: NA
J gene: TRBJ2-7
V gene: TRBV27
CDR3 protein: CASSLSWAFSYEQYF
CDR3 DNA: TGTGCCAGCAGTTTATCCTGGGCTTTCTCCTACGAGCAGTACTTC

D gene: TRBD1
CDR3 length: 13
clone size: NA
J gene: TRBJ2-7
V gene: TRBV28
CDR3 protein: CASSQGDSYEQYF
CDR3 DNA: TGTGCCAGCTCCCAGGGGGACTCCTACGAGCAGTACTTC